This T cell receptor beta chain was recovered during a study of metastatic and nonmetastatic thyroid tumors. Study in general: Repertoire comparisons spanned blood and tumor or nodule tissue from malignant and benign thyroid patients.

About this clone: Antigen specificity is unknown. A much larger clonotype is one base distant, so this may be a read error. This specimen includes other DNA sequences encoding the same CDR3.

Study-wide results and caveats: Malignant thyroid tumors reportedly exceeded benign nodules significantly in TCR beta diversity, with the difference appearing in blood and tumor.

None of the patients had undergone any treatment ahead of thyroid surgery. Per the authors' pipeline: Across clinicopathological groups, CDR3 differences served as the basis for building a distant-metastasis classifier for papillary thyroid cancer. TCRdb re-clonotyped the PCR reads through MiXCR. The V and J calls follow TCRdb's processing rather than the paper's. The profile shows 10,000 to 15,000 clones, under 30% of them singletons. Trimming stripped 6 bases from V and 2 bases from J, with 16 bases between. The germline CDR1 and CDR2 sequences are LGHNA and YNFKEQ. The CDR3 is made up of 16 amino acids.

This chain links TRBV4-2 with TRBJ2-2; D not certain. Specimen: blood. This receptor was identified in a female donor with papillary thyroid cancer or a benign thyroid nodule (not recorded which). Some clones in this sample may be carry-over from other donors' samples. The CDR3, as DNA: TGTGCCAGCAGTCAAACGGCCAGCAGAAACACCGGGGAGCTGTTTTTT. Residues: CASSQTASRNTGELFF.